The 25 T cell receptor beta chains listed next were all sequenced from one sample in a study of cytomegalovirus exposure and HLA in healthy donors. The protocol was immunoSEQ multiplex PCR, while the TCRdb copy is restricted to in-frame clones and leaves out a portion. This table has about 67,000 clones, around 94% appearing once. The sequencing sample was made of PBMCs. All receptors derive from a woman aged 18-35 years in good health and CMV-seronegative.

The rearrangement uses TRBV9 and TRBJ2-1, with TRBD1 matching 9 bases. Trimming at V came to 3 bases and at J to 8 bases, leaving 9 bases not matched to a gene. The CDR3 has 15 amino acids. Per germline, CDR1 SGDLS and CDR2 YYNGEE. CDR3 amino acids: CASSAQGTGYDEQFF. CDR3 nucleotide sequence: TGTGCCAGCAGCGCTCAGGGGACAGGGTACGATGAGCAGTTCTTC.

The gene calls are TRBV5-1 and TRBJ2-2; 13 positions match TRBD2. The ends lost 4 bases at V and 2 bases at J; junction bases unmatched: 8. The CDR3 contains 18 residues. Germline V lookup: CDR1 SGHRS, CDR2 YFSETQ. The CDR3 is CASSSTSGGESNTGELFF. DNA for the CDR3: TGCGCCAGCAGCAGCACTAGCGGGGGGGAGAGTAACACCGGGGAGCTGTTTTTT.

The rearrangement uses TRBV4-1 and TRBJ1-2, with 11 positions matching TRBD1. This CDR3 contains 17 residues. Per germline, CDR1 MGHRA and CDR2 YSYEKL. V gave up 4 bases and J gave up 12 bases; unmatched junction bases: 19. CDR3 region: CASSPQPRRDRGVRDTF. The CDR3 nucleotides are TGCGCCAGCAGCCCTCAACCCCGCCGGGACAGGGGGGTCCGCGACACCTTC.

The chain employs TRBV7-8 and TRBJ1-1, with TRBD1 identical over 7 bases. The V gene's germline CDR1 is SGHVS and CDR2 FQNEAQ. The CDR3 runs 16 residues. V lost 5 bases, J lost 3 bases, and 12 bases stayed unmatched. CDR3 sequence reads: CASSRKRSTGDTEAFF. CDR3 nucleotides: TGTGCCAGCAGCCGGAAAAGGAGCACAGGGGACACTGAAGCTTTCTTT.

The chain carries TRBV7-2 and TRBJ1-6; D gene uncertain. Germline values: CDR1 SGHTA, CDR2 FQGNSA. Trimming removed 6 bases from V and 0 bases from J, with 15 bases in between. This CDR3 comprises 17 residues. Written as DNA, the CDR3 is TGTGCCAGCAGATTCGGCCGACGGAGCTCCTATAATTCACCCCTCCACTTT. Translating it yields CASRFGRRSSYNSPLHF.

The V call is TRBV11-2, the J call TRBJ2-2; TRBD1 matches at 10 bases. Germline loops: CDR1 SGHAT, CDR2 FQNNGV. The V segment lost 5 bases and the J segment 4 bases; nucleotides outside the gene matches: 7. CDR3 length equals 16 residues. Here the CDR3 reads CASSEDRGRSTGELFF. The CDR3 region has the DNA TGTGCCAGCAGCGAAGACAGGGGGCGCAGCACCGGGGAGCTGTTTTTT. Combining the CDR3 with reference TRBV11-2 and TRBJ2-2 gives the whole variable domain EAGVAQSPRYKIIEKRQSVAFWCNPISGHATLYWYQQILGQGPKLLIQFQNNGVVDDSQLPKDRFSAERLKGVDSTLKIQPAKLEDSAVYLCASSEDRGRSTGELFFGEGSRLTVL.

This chain uses TRBV6-1 with TRBJ1-2; D is unclear. The CDR3 covers 14 residues. Germline V gene lookup returns CDR1 MNHNS and CDR2 SASEGT. Trimming removed 3 bases at V and 2 bases at J, with 10 bases between. The CDR3 sequence is CASSERHSNYGYTF. CDR3 sequence (DNA): TGTGCCAGCAGTGAGAGACACAGCAACTATGGCTACACCTTC.

The CDR3 is CSVGSQGMNTEAFF. Here the CDR3 DNA reads TGCAGCGTTGGTTCACAGGGAATGAACACTGAAGCTTTCTTT. The chain has TRBV29-1 and TRBJ1-1; tentatively, D is TRBD1 (6 bases). CDR1 is SQVTM, CDR2 ANQGSEA, per germline. The ends were cut back, 4 bases at V and 0 bases at J, with 12 bases in the middle. CDR3 size: 14 residues.

With regard to this clone: Other DNA sequences from this sample encode an identical CDR3 as well. The chain combines TRBV4-1 with TRBJ2-7; 9 nucleotides agree with TRBD1. Germline V CDR1 and CDR2: MGHRA, YSYEKL. This CDR3 spans 14 amino acids. V gave up 4 bases and J gave up 2 bases; unmatched junction bases: 3. The CDR3 is CASSLGTGTYEQYF. In DNA, the CDR3 is TGCGCCAGCAGCCTTGGGACAGGGACCTACGAGCAGTACTTC.

This chain uses TRBV6-6 with TRBJ2-3; 8 bases are shared with TRBD2. The CDR3 loop spans 15 amino acids. With 8 bases clipped from V and 2 bases from J, the junction kept 9 bases outside the gene matches. Germline-derived CDR1 and CDR2 are MNHNY and SVGAGI (reference sequence). DNA for the CDR3: TGTGCCAGCGCGCGGAGGGGACTAGACACAGATACGCAGTATTTT. It is translated as CASARRGLDTDTQYF.

The V call is TRBV2, the J call TRBJ1-1; D gene uncertain. Trimming shortened V by 7 bases and J by 0 bases, and 15 bases separated the two germline ends. This CDR3 spans 15 amino acids. Per the germline V gene, CDR1 is SNHLY and CDR2 is FYNNEI. CDR3 amino acids: CASIGGEVMNTEAFF. In DNA form, the CDR3 reads TGTGCCAGCATAGGCGGCGAAGTTATGAACACTGAAGCTTTCTTT.

The V call is TRBV5-6, the J call TRBJ2-7, with 8 bases lining up with TRBD2. Germline trimming cut 0 bases from V and 1 base from J; bases unmatched to any gene: 12. The germline CDR1 and CDR2 sequences are SGHDT and YYEEEE. The CDR3 has 18 residues. The CDR3 reads CASSLASSGSARSYEQYF. CDR3 DNA sequence: TGTGCCAGCAGCTTGGCTTCTAGCGGGTCTGCTCGATCCTACGAGCAGTACTTC.

The chain uses TRBV18 and TRBJ2-7; D possibly corresponds to TRBD1 (5 bases). The CDR3 is made up of 15 amino acids. Germline values: CDR1 KGHSH, CDR2 LQKENI. Trimming stripped 2 bases from V and 2 bases from J, with 13 bases between. CDR3 loop: CASSPYYTGAYEQYF. CDR3 bases: TGTGCCAGCTCACCATACTATACAGGAGCCTACGAGCAGTACTTC. Full variable domain (outside the CDR3, taken from reference TRBV18 and TRBJ2-7): NAGVMQNPRHLVRRRGQEARLRCSPMKGHSHVYWYRQLPEEGLKFMVYLQKENIIDESGMPKERFSAEFPKEGPSILRIQQVVRGDSAAYFCASSPYYTGAYEQYFGPGTRLTVT.

The chain couples TRBV28 to TRBJ1-2; perhaps TRBD1 as D (5 bases). The CDR3 contains 14 residues. The V gene lost 2 bases and the J gene lost 3 bases, with 10 bases spanning the gap. Germline V gene lookup returns CDR1 MDHEN and CDR2 SYDVKM. CDR3 nucleotides: TGTGCCAGCAGTTTACAGGGATCCCACTATGGCTACACCTTC. It encodes CASSLQGSHYGYTF.

This clone has only a few counts. J is TRBJ2-7 and V is TRBV9, with TRBD2 matching over 11 bases. The ends lost 0 bases at V and 4 bases at J; junction bases unmatched: 9. Looked up from germline, CDR1 is SGDLS and CDR2 is YYNGEE. The CDR3 is 17 residues long. The DNA for the CDR3 is TGTGCCAGCAGCGTAGGAGTCCAACTAGCGGGGGTATACGAGCAGTACTTC. It codes for CASSVGVQLAGVYEQYF.

This clone was seen a single time. This rearrangement joins TRBV28 to TRBJ1-5; D may be TRBD1 (5 bases). V was shortened by 3 bases and J by 9 bases, with 12 bases between the two germline ends. The CDR3 has 13 amino acids. The germline CDR1 and CDR2 sequences are MDHEN and SYDVKM. The CDR3 DNA reads as TGTGCCAGCAGTTTCTCCGACCAGGGGCCCCAGCATTTT. Its protein product is CASSFSDQGPQHF.

The chain has TRBV11-1 and TRBJ1-6; 7 bases map to TRBD1. From germline, CDR1 is SGHAT and CDR2 FQDESV (reference sequence). The ends lost 0 bases at V and 15 bases at J; junction bases unmatched: 5. This CDR3 is 13 amino acids long. The CDR3 spells CASSLARDSLLHF. DNA of the CDR3: TGTGCCAGCAGCTTAGCAAGGGACAGCCTCCTCCACTTT. The variable domain in full, completed from reference TRBV11-1 and TRBJ1-6, reads EAEVAQSPRYKITEKSQAVAFWCDPISGHATLYWYRQILGQGPELLVQFQDESVVDDSQLPKDRFSAERLKGVDSTLKIQPAELGDSAMYLCASSLARDSLLHFGNGTRLTVT.

This sequence joins TRBV18 and TRBJ2-3; TRBD1 aligns across 7 bases. Germline values: CDR1 KGHSH, CDR2 LQKENI. The CDR3 length is 15 residues. With V trimmed by 4 bases and J by 2 bases, 6 bases remained unmatched. The CDR3 nucleotides read TGTGCCAGCTCACAACAGGGGACCCTCACAGATACGCAGTATTTT. Translating gives CASSQQGTLTDTQYF. Using reference TRBV18 and TRBJ2-3 for the parts outside the CDR3, the full variable domain is NAGVMQNPRHLVRRRGQEARLRCSPMKGHSHVYWYRQLPEEGLKFMVYLQKENIIDESGMPKERFSAEFPKEGPSILRIQQVVRGDSAAYFCASSQQGTLTDTQYFGPGTRLTVL.

The rearrangement joins TRBV7-9 to TRBJ1-2; D may be TRBD1 (6 bases). Per the germline V gene, CDR1 is SEHNR and CDR2 is FQNEAQ (reference sequence). With 4 bases removed from V and 5 bases from J, the gap between germline ends came to 26 bases. The CDR3 consists of 18 residues. The CDR3 loop is CASSSDDPLDRRPYGYTF. CDR3 DNA sequence: TGTGCCAGCAGCTCCGACGACCCTCTTGACAGGAGACCGTATGGCTACACCTTC.

The rearrangement uses TRBV4-2 and TRBJ1-2; D perhaps matches TRBD1 (6 bases). Per the germline V gene, CDR1 is LGHNA and CDR2 is YNFKEQ. The V and J ends lost 1 base and 4 bases respectively, with 16 bases between them. CDR3 length equals 16 residues. CDR3 in amino acids: CASSQGVQGIGYGYTF. CDR3 nucleotides: TGTGCCAGCAGCCAAGGAGTACAGGGTATAGGCTATGGCTACACCTTC.

The chain employs TRBV9 and TRBJ2-5, with D perhaps TRBD2 (5 bases). The CDR3 consists of 13 residues. V lost 7 bases and J 2 bases, leaving 12 bases between the germline ends. CDR1 and CDR2 (germline): SGDLS, YYNGEE. The CDR3 reads CASSRGQQETQYF. The CDR3 DNA sequence: TGTGCCAGCTCCCGCGGGCAGCAAGAGACCCAGTACTTC.

V gene TRBV18 combines with J gene TRBJ2-6, with a possible D match to TRBD2 (5 bases). The V gene's germline CDR1 is KGHSH and CDR2 LQKENI. Between the trimmed V and J ends, which lost 3 bases and 3 bases, there was a span of 15 bases. The CDR3 contains 17 residues. Here the CDR3 DNA reads TGTGCCAGCTCACCCAACACGGCCGGGGTTGGGGCCAACGTCCTGACTTTC. Encoded protein: CASSPNTAGVGANVLTF.

CDR3 in amino acids: CASSLGGININQPQHF. In DNA form, the CDR3 reads TGTGCCAGCAGCTTGGGAGGGATAAACATCAATCAGCCCCAGCATTTT. The J gene is TRBJ1-5, the V gene TRBV5-6; no clear D gene. CDR1 is SGHDT, CDR2 YYEEEE, per germline. Trimming stripped 0 bases from V and 3 bases from J, with 13 bases between. CDR3 size: 16 residues. The complete variable domain, with remaining parts taken from reference TRBV5-6 and TRBJ1-5, reads DAGVTQSPTHLIKTRGQQVTLRCSPKSGHDTVSWYQQALGQGPQFIFQYYEEEERQRGNFPDRFSGHQFPNYSSELNVNALLLGDSALYLCASSLGGININQPQHFGDGTRLSIL.

CDR3 sequence: CASSLAGGGTYEQYF. The CDR3 DNA follows: TGCGCCAGCAGCTTGGCCGGCGGGGGGACATACGAGCAGTACTTC. This chain uses TRBV5-1 with TRBJ2-7, with TRBD2 matching over 8 bases. This CDR3 has 15 amino acids. Trimming cost V 0 bases and J 4 bases; bases outside gene matches: 6. Germline CDR1 SGHRS, CDR2 YFSETQ.

V usage is TRBV11-2 and J usage is TRBJ2-2; TRBD2 might be the D (6 bases). This CDR3 comprises 16 residues. Trimming cost V 5 bases and J 2 bases, with 15 bases left between them. The germline CDR1 and CDR2 sequences are SGHAT and FQNNGV. CDR3 sequence reads: CASSLRDSDNTGELFF. The CDR3 nucleotides read TGTGCCAGCAGCCTGCGGGACTCAGATAACACCGGGGAGCTGTTTTTT.